The 16 T cell receptor beta chains in this list originate from one sample, sequenced in a study of blood T cells in healthy people across ages. It was with a sample-barcoded 5' primer and a J-beta primer mix that a second PCR of about 7 to 12 cycles was run. TCRdb passed the 5' RACE reads through MiXCR, listing each CDR3 protein once. The sample contains about 640,000 distinct CDR3 sequences, roughly 58% of which appear only once. The sequenced material came from blood. These receptors all stem from a man aged 60-69 years in good health.

V usage is TRBV7-9 and J usage is TRBJ2-3; TRBD1 or TRBD2 may be the D gene (5 bases each). The V end lost 5 bases, the J end lost 2 bases, and 11 bases lay between the germline ends. The CDR3 sequence is 14 residues long. Per the germline V gene, CDR1 is SEHNR and CDR2 is FQNEAQ (reference sequence). CDR3 DNA sequence: TGTGCCAGCAGCATAACGGGGACCACAGATACGCAGTATTTT. Amino acid sequence: CASSITGTTDTQYF.

V usage is TRBV28 and J usage is TRBJ2-4; 10 bases match TRBD1. The J call could be wrong; TRBJ2-7 is a better fit for the DNA end. This CDR3 spans 14 amino acids. The germline V gene encodes CDR1 MDHEN and CDR2 SYDVKM. The CDR3, as DNA: TGTGCCAGCAGTGTTCCGGGACAGGGGTACGAGCAGTACTTC. Its protein is CASSVPGQGYEQYF.

The V and J genes are TRBV11-2 and TRBJ1-3, with D hard to call. The length of the CDR3 is 16 residues. V was clipped by 5 bases and J by 7 bases, with 21 bases between them. CDR1 is SGHAT, CDR2 FQNNGV, per germline. The DNA of the CDR3 is TGTGCCAGCAGCCTCTCCCGAGGGAGTGCGGGCAACACCATATATTTT. This codes for CASSLSRGSAGNTIYF.

The chain links TRBV12-3 or TRBV12-4 to TRBJ2-4; a weak D match, TRBD2 (5 bases). This CDR3 region has 14 residues. Between the trimmed V and J ends, which lost 1 base and 7 bases, there was a span of 11 bases. This CDR3 reads CASSLDPSNNIQYF. DNA for the CDR3: TGTGCCAGCAGTTTAGACCCTAGCAATAACATTCAGTACTTC.

The CDR3 here is CSARELQGRTDTQYF. Here the CDR3 DNA reads TGCAGTGCTAGAGAATTGCAGGGTCGGACAGATACGCAGTATTTT. The chain joins TRBV20-1 to TRBJ2-3; D might be TRBD1 (5 bases). Germline CDR1 DFQATT, CDR2 SNEGSKA (reference sequence). V was trimmed by 0 bases and J by 3 bases, leaving 13 bases between them. This CDR3 spans 15 amino acids.

This clonotype showed up many times. The chain has TRBV28 and TRBJ2-5; TRBD2 matches at 7 bases. V dropped 6 bases and J dropped 4; count of bases not matched to a gene: 14. There are 16 residues in the CDR3. Germline V gives CDR1 MDHEN, CDR2 SYDVKM. This CDR3 reads CASRPIPRTSLETQYF. For the CDR3, the DNA is TGTGCCAGCAGACCAATCCCCAGGACTAGTTTAGAGACCCAGTACTTC.

This clonotype was recorded many times. As DNA, the CDR3 is TGTGCCAGCGACCTGGACAGTGCGGGTGAGCAGTACTTC. This encodes CASDLDSAGEQYF. The V gene is TRBV7-9, the J gene TRBJ2-7; TRBD1 is a possible D gene (6 bases). The CDR3 sequence is 13 residues long. The V end lost 8 bases, the J end lost 7 bases, and 18 bases lay between the germline ends. CDR1 SEHNR and CDR2 FQNEAQ come from the germline V gene (reference sequence).

This clonotype was recorded only once. The V gene is TRBV27, the J gene TRBJ2-1, with 8 bases aligning to TRBD1. J gave up 10 bases and V 7 bases, and 9 bases lay outside the gene matches. This CDR3 is built from 13 residues. From germline, CDR1 is MNHEY and CDR2 SMNVEV (reference sequence). The CDR3 protein is CASTNDRGREQFF. In nucleotides, the CDR3 is TGTGCCAGCACAAACGACAGGGGAAGGGAGCAGTTCTTC.

The chain couples TRBV7-9 to TRBJ2-1, with a tentative D call TRBD1 (6 bases). CDR3 length: 14 amino acids. Germline V gene sequence: CDR1 SEHNR, CDR2 FQNEAQ (reference sequence). Between the trimmed V and J ends, which lost 5 bases and 13 bases, there was a span of 21 bases. This CDR3 reads CASSPGAVLETQFF. Written as DNA, the CDR3 is TGTGCCAGCAGCCCAGGGGCGGTGTTGGAGACCCAGTTCTTC. The entire variable domain, with the rest obtained from reference TRBV7-9 and TRBJ2-1, is as follows: DTGVSQNPRHKITKRGQNVTFRCDPISEHNRLYWYRQTLGQGPEFLTYFQNEAQLEKSRLLSDRFSAERPKGSFSTLEIQRTEQGDSAMYLCASSPGAVLETQFFGPGTRLTVL.

This clonotype was observed a few times. The chain employs TRBV11-2 and TRBJ2-7; 15 bases are shared with TRBD2. The V gene end was trimmed by 5 bases and the J gene end by 7 bases; junction bases not matched to a gene: 9. The CDR3 is 16 residues long. The germline V gene has CDR1 SGHAT and CDR2 FQNNGV. The CDR3 DNA reads as TGTGCCAGCAGCCCGGGACTAGCGGGGGGATTGAGGGAGCAGTACTTC. This gives the protein CASSPGLAGGLREQYF.

This clonotype was seen more than once but under ten times. This chain links TRBV29-1 with TRBJ2-3; 8 positions match TRBD2. Per the germline V gene, CDR1 is SQVTM and CDR2 is ANQGSEA. After removal of 1 base from V and 5 bases from J, the junction contained 8 bases not matched to a gene. CDR3 size: 15 residues. The CDR3 DNA follows: TGCAGCGTTGAAGTCTACGGGGGGGCGGGAGATACGCAGTATTTT. Translated, it gives CSVEVYGGAGDTQYF.

J is TRBJ2-1 and V is TRBV7-9, with a weak D call TRBD2 (7 bases). Germline loops: CDR1 SEHNR, CDR2 FQNEAQ (reference sequence). CDR3 size: 19 residues. Trimming removed 4 bases from V and 5 bases from J, with 27 bases in between. In nucleotides, the CDR3 is TGTGCCAGCAGCTCAAGGAGGGGGGGCGTCGCCAGTCAACACAATGAGCAGTTCTTC. Translating it yields CASSSRRGGVASQHNEQFF.

The V gene is TRBV6-1, the J gene TRBJ1-5; 11 bases match TRBD1. Germline lookup yields CDR1 MNHNS and CDR2 SASEGT. The CDR3 extends over 16 amino acids. With 2 bases clipped from V and 6 bases from J, the junction kept 6 bases outside the gene matches. CDR3 sequence: CASSEMWTGGVQPQHF. The CDR3 DNA sequence: TGTGCCAGCAGTGAAATGTGGACAGGGGGCGTTCAGCCCCAGCATTTT.

This chain joins TRBV4-2 and TRBJ1-5; 10 nucleotides line up with TRBD1. The length of the CDR3 is 16 residues. Germline V lookup: CDR1 LGHNA, CDR2 YNFKEQ. The junction had 6 bases not matched to a gene; V was cut back by 5 bases and J by 2 bases. CDR3 nucleotide sequence: TGTGCCAGCAGCAAAGTCGGGACAGGGGGCAATCAGCCCCAGCATTTT. This codes for CASSKVGTGGNQPQHF.

This sequence joins TRBV20-1 and TRBJ2-3; a weak D match, TRBD2 (5 bases). This CDR3 has 13 amino acids. From germline, CDR1 is DFQATT and CDR2 SNEGSKA (reference sequence). Deletions cut 6 bases from V and 1 base from J, with 11 bases between. In DNA, the CDR3 is TGCAGTGCGTGGTCCGGGGGCACAGATACGCAGTATTTT. This translates into CSAWSGGTDTQYF.

The chain combines TRBV10-3 with TRBJ2-5; no clear D. V was shortened by 6 bases and J by 11 bases, with 13 bases between the two germline ends. CDR3 length: 11 amino acids. CDR1 is ENHRY and CDR2 is SYGVKD in the germline V gene. Here the CDR3 DNA reads TGTGCCATCAGAAATACGGATGAGCAGTACTTC. Protein sequence: CAIRNTDEQYF.